Listed below are T cell receptor beta chains from one sample, sequenced in a study of T cell responses to AZD1222 COVID-19 vaccine. The protocol was immunoSEQ multiplex PCR, while the TCRdb copy is restricted to in-frame clones and leaves out a portion. The sample carries about 21,000 clones, 84% recorded once. This specimen was peripheral blood, taken 28 days after the second AZD1222 dose. The receptors derive from an adult who received the AZD1222 COVID-19 vaccine. The CDR3 runs from the conserved cysteine through the conserved F or W. The order of the fields is V gene, clone size, D gene, J gene, CDR3 length, CDR3 DNA, CDR3 protein. A D gene is named only where the DNA matches it firmly. The listing skips clone size in some rows; elsewhere it reads once, few, many or a size class.

v_call: TRBV19
clone_size: .
d_call: TRBD2
j_call: TRBJ2-3
cdr3_length: 13
cdr3_nt: TGTGCCAGCAGACTAGCTGGGGCAGATACGCAGTATTTT
cdr3_aa: CASRLAGADTQYF

v_call: TRBV7-8
clone_size: .
d_call: TRBD1
j_call: TRBJ1-6
cdr3_length: 14
cdr3_nt: TGTGCCAGCAGTTACGGACAGGGACCTACACCCCTCCACTTT
cdr3_aa: CASSYGQGPTPLHF

v_call: TRBV3-1/TRBV3-2
clone_size: .
d_call: .
j_call: TRBJ1-1
cdr3_length: 14
cdr3_nt: TGTGCCAGCAGCCAAGCCCGGGAAGTGGCTGAAGCTTTCTTT
cdr3_aa: CASSQAREVAEAFF

v_call: TRBV28
clone_size: .
d_call: .
j_call: TRBJ2-7
cdr3_length: 15
cdr3_nt: TGTGCCAGCAGTCGAAGCCGGAGGGGAAACTACGAGCAGTACTTC
cdr3_aa: CASSRSRRGNYEQYF

v_call: TRBV4-3
clone_size: .
d_call: .
j_call: TRBJ2-7
cdr3_length: 15
cdr3_nt: TGCGCCAGCAGCCAAGAGCCCAGGGGAGATTGGGAGCAGTACTTC
cdr3_aa: CASSQEPRGDWEQYF

v_call: TRBV29-1
clone_size: .
d_call: .
j_call: TRBJ2-7
cdr3_length: 15
cdr3_nt: TGCAGCGTTGCAACTGGACAGTTCGCTTCCTACGAGCAGTACTTC
cdr3_aa: CSVATGQFASYEQYF

v_call: TRBV11-3
clone_size: .
d_call: .
j_call: TRBJ2-7
cdr3_length: 13
cdr3_nt: TGTGCCAGCAGCATCGACAGGTCCTACGAGCAGTACTTC
cdr3_aa: CASSIDRSYEQYF

v_call: TRBV10-3
clone_size: .
d_call: .
j_call: TRBJ1-6
cdr3_length: 16
cdr3_nt: TGTGCCATCCGGACGGGGCCCGGGACATCTAATTCACCCCTCCACTTT
cdr3_aa: CAIRTGPGTSNSPLHF

v_call: TRBV11-2
clone_size: few
d_call: .
j_call: TRBJ1-1
cdr3_length: 12
cdr3_nt: TGTGCCAGCAGATGGGGGAACACTGAAGCTTTCTTT
cdr3_aa: CASRWGNTEAFF

v_call: TRBV7-9
clone_size: .
d_call: TRBD2
j_call: TRBJ2-1
cdr3_length: 15
cdr3_nt: TGTGCCAGCAGCTTAGGAGGACTAGCGGATAGAGGGAAGTTCTTC
cdr3_aa: CASSLGGLADRGKFF

v_call: TRBV5-1
clone_size: .
d_call: .
j_call: TRBJ1-6
cdr3_length: 12
cdr3_nt: TGCGCCAGCAGCGACCCTAATTCACCCCTCCACTTT
cdr3_aa: CASSDPNSPLHF

v_call: TRBV10-3
clone_size: .
d_call: TRBD2
j_call: TRBJ2-1
cdr3_length: 18
cdr3_nt: TGTGCCATCAGTGAGTCGGGGGCTAGCGGGAGCGCTGGGGATGAGCAGTTCTTC
cdr3_aa: CAISESGASGSAGDEQFF

v_call: TRBV4-1
clone_size: .
d_call: TRBD2
j_call: TRBJ2-5
cdr3_length: 17
cdr3_nt: TGCGCCAGCAGCCAAGTGACAGGACTAGCGGGACAAGAGACCCAGTACTTC
cdr3_aa: CASSQVTGLAGQETQYF

v_call: TRBV19
clone_size: .
d_call: .
j_call: TRBJ1-4
cdr3_length: 16
cdr3_nt: TGTGCCAGTAGTCCCCGGACAGCCTTACCTAATGAAAAACTGTTTTTT
cdr3_aa: CASSPRTALPNEKLFF

v_call: TRBV11-3
clone_size: .
d_call: .
j_call: TRBJ2-2
cdr3_length: 14
cdr3_nt: TGTGCCAGCAGCCCGGACTTGAACACCGGGGAGCTGTTTTTT
cdr3_aa: CASSPDLNTGELFF

v_call: TRBV19
clone_size: .
d_call: .
j_call: TRBJ2-1
cdr3_length: 15
cdr3_nt: TGTGCCACTACTCCAATCCGGGACTCCGACAATGAGCAGTTCTTC
cdr3_aa: CATTPIRDSDNEQFF

v_call: TRBV30
clone_size: .
d_call: .
j_call: TRBJ1-5
cdr3_length: 12
cdr3_nt: TGTGCCTGGAGTGCAACAAGTCAGCCCCAGCATTTT
cdr3_aa: CAWSATSQPQHF

v_call: TRBV7-2
clone_size: .
d_call: .
j_call: TRBJ2-1
cdr3_length: 13
cdr3_nt: TGTGCCAGCAGCTTGTATAGGTACAATGAGCAGTTCTTC
cdr3_aa: CASSLYRYNEQFF

v_call: TRBV5-5
clone_size: .
d_call: TRBD1
j_call: TRBJ2-7
cdr3_length: 15
cdr3_nt: TGTGCCAGCAGCCCAGCCCCAGACAGGGTAGGCGAGCAGTACTTC
cdr3_aa: CASSPAPDRVGEQYF

v_call: TRBV7-3
clone_size: .
d_call: .
j_call: TRBJ2-7
cdr3_length: 14
cdr3_nt: TGTGCCAGCAGCTTAACACAGGGAAGTCGCGAGCAGTACTTC
cdr3_aa: CASSLTQGSREQYF

v_call: TRBV6-5
clone_size: .
d_call: .
j_call: TRBJ1-6
cdr3_length: 14
cdr3_nt: TGTGCCACCGGACCGGGCGCCTATAATTCACCCCTCCACTTT
cdr3_aa: CATGPGAYNSPLHF

v_call: TRBV5-6
clone_size: .
d_call: .
j_call: TRBJ1-2
cdr3_length: 15
cdr3_nt: TGTGCCAGCAGCTTGGTTCAGGGCGGCCACTATGGCTACACCTTC
cdr3_aa: CASSLVQGGHYGYTF

v_call: TRBV6-4
clone_size: .
d_call: TRBD1
j_call: TRBJ2-6
cdr3_length: 17
cdr3_nt: TGTGCCAGCAGTGAGTCGACAGGGGGCGGTGGGGCCAACGTCCTGACTTTC
cdr3_aa: CASSESTGGGGANVLTF

v_call: TRBV28
clone_size: .
d_call: .
j_call: TRBJ1-4
cdr3_length: 15
cdr3_nt: TGTGCCAGCAGTCCCGGGGCAGCAACTAATGAAAAACTGTTTTTT
cdr3_aa: CASSPGAATNEKLFF

v_call: TRBV7-2
clone_size: .
d_call: .
j_call: TRBJ2-7
cdr3_length: 15
cdr3_nt: TGTGCCAGCAGCTTAGAGGATGCAGGAGGCCGCGAGCAGTACTTC
cdr3_aa: CASSLEDAGGREQYF

v_call: TRBV6-5
clone_size: .
d_call: TRBD1
j_call: TRBJ2-7
cdr3_length: 12
cdr3_nt: TGTGCCAGCAGCAGACAGGGCTACGAGCAGTACTTC
cdr3_aa: CASSRQGYEQYF

v_call: TRBV7-3
clone_size: .
d_call: .
j_call: TRBJ2-5
cdr3_length: 13
cdr3_nt: TGTGCCAGCAGCTTAGGGATTGGAGAGACCCAGTACTTC
cdr3_aa: CASSLGIGETQYF

v_call: TRBV5-8
clone_size: .
d_call: TRBD1
j_call: TRBJ1-4
cdr3_length: 14
cdr3_nt: TGTGCCAGCAGAACCGGGACAGGGAATGAAAAACTGTTTTTT
cdr3_aa: CASRTGTGNEKLFF

v_call: TRBV2
clone_size: .
d_call: .
j_call: TRBJ2-2
cdr3_length: 13
cdr3_nt: TGTGCCAGCAGTGAGTCAAACACCGGGGAGCTGTTTTTT
cdr3_aa: CASSESNTGELFF

v_call: TRBV19
clone_size: .
d_call: TRBD1
j_call: TRBJ1-5
cdr3_length: 16
cdr3_nt: TGTGCCAGTGGGACGGACAGGGAATATAGCAATCAGCCCCAGCATTTT
cdr3_aa: CASGTDREYSNQPQHF

v_call: TRBV7-9
clone_size: few
d_call: TRBD1
j_call: TRBJ2-7
cdr3_length: 17
cdr3_nt: TGTGCCAGCAGCCAGCCCCAGTCCGGGACAGGGGAGCACGAGCAGTACTTC
cdr3_aa: CASSQPQSGTGEHEQYF

v_call: TRBV2
clone_size: few
d_call: .
j_call: TRBJ1-1
cdr3_length: 14
cdr3_nt: TGTGCCAGCAGCCCTTCACGGGACACCCGAGAAGCTTTCTTT
cdr3_aa: CASSPSRDTREAFF

v_call: TRBV19
clone_size: .
d_call: .
j_call: TRBJ1-5
cdr3_length: 16
cdr3_nt: TGTGCCAGTACCCAAAGTTGGGCAGTTAGCAATCAGCCCCAGCATTTT
cdr3_aa: CASTQSWAVSNQPQHF

v_call: TRBV2
clone_size: .
d_call: .
j_call: TRBJ2-5
cdr3_length: 13
cdr3_nt: TGTGCCAGCAGGCCGGACTTCCAAGAGACCCAGTACTTC
cdr3_aa: CASRPDFQETQYF

v_call: TRBV5-6
clone_size: once
d_call: .
j_call: TRBJ1-6
cdr3_length: 14
cdr3_nt: TGTGCCAGCAGCTTAGGACGGAATAATTCACCCCTCCACTTT
cdr3_aa: CASSLGRNNSPLHF

v_call: TRBV5-5
clone_size: .
d_call: .
j_call: TRBJ2-7
cdr3_length: 15
cdr3_nt: TGTGCCAGCAGCGACCTCGGGGTGTCCTCCTACGAGCAGTACTTC
cdr3_aa: CASSDLGVSSYEQYF

v_call: TRBV11-1
clone_size: .
d_call: .
j_call: TRBJ1-4
cdr3_length: 14
cdr3_nt: TGTGCCAGCAGCCCGGACGCCCTTAATGAAAAACTGTTTTTT
cdr3_aa: CASSPDALNEKLFF

v_call: TRBV7-2
clone_size: .
d_call: .
j_call: TRBJ2-3
cdr3_length: 17
cdr3_nt: TGTGCCAGCAGCTTCAGACCACAGGGATCTGTCACAGATACGCAGTATTTT
cdr3_aa: CASSFRPQGSVTDTQYF

v_call: TRBV7-2
clone_size: once
d_call: .
j_call: TRBJ2-6
cdr3_length: 14
cdr3_nt: TGTGCCAGCAGCTTAAGGTCTGGGGCCAACGTCCTGACTTTC
cdr3_aa: CASSLRSGANVLTF

v_call: TRBV29-1
clone_size: .
d_call: TRBD1
j_call: TRBJ1-2
cdr3_length: 15
cdr3_nt: TGCAGCGTTGAAGGGGACAGGGGTGAAAACTATGGCTACACCTTC
cdr3_aa: CSVEGDRGENYGYTF

v_call: TRBV7-2
clone_size: .
d_call: .
j_call: TRBJ1-1
cdr3_length: 13
cdr3_nt: TGTGCCAGCAGCTTACGTCTCTACCATGAAGCTTTCTTT
cdr3_aa: CASSLRLYHEAFF

v_call: TRBV7-2
clone_size: .
d_call: TRBD2
j_call: TRBJ2-5
cdr3_length: 16
cdr3_nt: TGTGCCAGCAGCTTATTCGGGGGAGGGGTCCAAGAGACCCAGTACTTC
cdr3_aa: CASSLFGGGVQETQYF

v_call: TRBV7-2
clone_size: once
d_call: .
j_call: TRBJ2-1
cdr3_length: 15
cdr3_nt: TGTGCCAGCAGCTTAGCTGCCGGCTCCTACAATGAGCAGTTCTTC
cdr3_aa: CASSLAAGSYNEQFF

v_call: TRBV6-5
clone_size: .
d_call: .
j_call: TRBJ1-4
cdr3_length: 13
cdr3_nt: TGTGCCAGCACGGACCCAGGGATGAGAAAACTGTTTTTT
cdr3_aa: CASTDPGMRKLFF

v_call: TRBV7-9
clone_size: .
d_call: .
j_call: TRBJ2-1
cdr3_length: 16
cdr3_nt: TGTGCCAGCAGCCGGAGTAACAGGCTTATGGGGAGTGAGCAGTTCTTC
cdr3_aa: CASSRSNRLMGSEQFF

v_call: TRBV6-5
clone_size: .
d_call: .
j_call: TRBJ2-2
cdr3_length: 14
cdr3_nt: TGTGCCAGCAGCCTTCGGAGGGCCACCGGGGAGCTGTTTTTT
cdr3_aa: CASSLRRATGELFF

v_call: TRBV7-8
clone_size: .
d_call: TRBD1
j_call: TRBJ2-3
cdr3_length: 17
cdr3_nt: TGTGCCAGCAGCCCTAGGAAGGGGGCGTCGGGCACAGATACGCAGTATTTT
cdr3_aa: CASSPRKGASGTDTQYF

v_call: TRBV19
clone_size: .
d_call: TRBD2
j_call: TRBJ2-3
cdr3_length: 16
cdr3_nt: TGTGCCAGTACCGATACTAGCGTCGATACCACAGATACGCAGTATTTT
cdr3_aa: CASTDTSVDTTDTQYF

v_call: TRBV7-2
clone_size: .
d_call: .
j_call: TRBJ2-7
cdr3_length: 13
cdr3_nt: TGTGCCAGCAGGAACAGGGTGGGCTACGAGCAGTACTTC
cdr3_aa: CASRNRVGYEQYF

v_call: TRBV27
clone_size: .
d_call: .
j_call: TRBJ2-1
cdr3_length: 18
cdr3_nt: TGTGCCAGCAGTTTATTTGGCTGGAGAAGCGGCTCCTACAATGAGCAGTTCTTC
cdr3_aa: CASSLFGWRSGSYNEQFF

v_call: TRBV3-1/TRBV3-2
clone_size: .
d_call: .
j_call: TRBJ1-2
cdr3_length: 16
cdr3_nt: TGTGCCAGCAGCCCGAGCCGGACCAGGGTGGACTATGGCTACACCTTC
cdr3_aa: CASSPSRTRVDYGYTF